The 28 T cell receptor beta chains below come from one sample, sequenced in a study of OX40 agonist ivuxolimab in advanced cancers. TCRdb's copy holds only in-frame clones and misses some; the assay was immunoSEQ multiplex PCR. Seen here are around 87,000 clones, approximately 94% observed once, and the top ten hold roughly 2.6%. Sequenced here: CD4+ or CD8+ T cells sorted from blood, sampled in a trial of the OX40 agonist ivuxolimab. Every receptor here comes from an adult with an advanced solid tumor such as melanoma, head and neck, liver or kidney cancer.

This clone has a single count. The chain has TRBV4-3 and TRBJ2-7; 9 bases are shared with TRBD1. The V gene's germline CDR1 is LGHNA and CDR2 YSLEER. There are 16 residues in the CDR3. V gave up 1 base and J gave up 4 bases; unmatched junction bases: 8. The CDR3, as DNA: TGCGCCAGCAGCCAAGGGTATGGACAGGGGCGATACGAGCAGTACTTC. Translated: CASSQGYGQGRYEQYF.

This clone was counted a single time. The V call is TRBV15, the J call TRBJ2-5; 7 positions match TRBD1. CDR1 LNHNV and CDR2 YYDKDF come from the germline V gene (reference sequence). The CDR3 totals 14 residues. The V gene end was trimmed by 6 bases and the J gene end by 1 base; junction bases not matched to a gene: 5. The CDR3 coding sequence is TGTGCCACCAGACAAAACAGGGGCCAAGAGACCCAGTACTTC. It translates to CATRQNRGQETQYF.

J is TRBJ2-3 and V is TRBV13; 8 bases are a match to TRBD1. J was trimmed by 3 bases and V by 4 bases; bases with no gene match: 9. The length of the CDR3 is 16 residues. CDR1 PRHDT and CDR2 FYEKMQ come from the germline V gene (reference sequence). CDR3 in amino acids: CASSSFGQGGTDTQYF. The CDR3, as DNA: TGTGCCAGCAGCTCATTCGGACAGGGAGGAACAGATACGCAGTATTTT.

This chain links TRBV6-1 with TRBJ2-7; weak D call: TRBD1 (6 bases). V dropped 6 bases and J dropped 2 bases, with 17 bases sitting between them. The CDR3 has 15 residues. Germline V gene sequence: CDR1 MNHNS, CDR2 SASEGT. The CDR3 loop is CASRVRLAGAYEQYF. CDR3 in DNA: TGTGCCAGCAGAGTGAGGTTGGCAGGGGCCTACGAGCAGTACTTC.

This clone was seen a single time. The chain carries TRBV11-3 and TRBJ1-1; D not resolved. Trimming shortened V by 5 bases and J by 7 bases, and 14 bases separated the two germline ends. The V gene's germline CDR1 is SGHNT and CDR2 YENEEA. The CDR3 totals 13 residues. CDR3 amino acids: CASSLSLTDEAFF. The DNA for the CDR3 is TGTGCCAGCAGCCTAAGCCTGACGGATGAAGCTTTCTTT.

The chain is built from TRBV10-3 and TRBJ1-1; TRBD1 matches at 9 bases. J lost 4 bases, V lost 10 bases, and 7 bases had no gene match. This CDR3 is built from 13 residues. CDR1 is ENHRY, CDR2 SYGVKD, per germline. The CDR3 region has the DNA TGTGCCACCTCCGGGACAGGGAGCACTGAAGCTTTCTTT. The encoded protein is CATSGTGSTEAFF.

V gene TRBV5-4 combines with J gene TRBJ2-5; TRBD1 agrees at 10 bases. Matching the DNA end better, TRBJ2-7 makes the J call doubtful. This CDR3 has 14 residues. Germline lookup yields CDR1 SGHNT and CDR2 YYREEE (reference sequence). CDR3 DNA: TGTGCCAGCAGCTTGGGGGACAGGGGCTACGAGCAGTACTTC. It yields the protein CASSLGDRGYEQYF.

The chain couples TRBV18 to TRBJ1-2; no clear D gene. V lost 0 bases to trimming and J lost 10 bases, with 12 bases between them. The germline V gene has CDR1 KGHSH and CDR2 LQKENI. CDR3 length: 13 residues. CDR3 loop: CASSPPLAGDYTF. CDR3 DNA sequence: TGTGCCAGCTCACCACCGTTAGCTGGGGACTACACCTTC.

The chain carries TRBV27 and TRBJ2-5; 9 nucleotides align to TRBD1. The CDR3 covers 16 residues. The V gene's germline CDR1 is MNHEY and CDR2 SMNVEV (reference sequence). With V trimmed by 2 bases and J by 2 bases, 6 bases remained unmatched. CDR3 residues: CASSLTGDRVQETQYF. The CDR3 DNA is TGTGCCAGCAGTTTAACCGGGGACAGGGTACAAGAGACCCAGTACTTC.

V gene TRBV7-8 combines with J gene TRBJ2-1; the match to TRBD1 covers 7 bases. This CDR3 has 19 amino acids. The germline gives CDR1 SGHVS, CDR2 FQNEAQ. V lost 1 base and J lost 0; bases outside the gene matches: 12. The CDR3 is CASSLEGAGGYSSYNEQFF. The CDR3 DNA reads TGTGCCAGCAGCTTAGAGGGGGCAGGGGGTTATAGCTCCTACAATGAGCAGTTCTTC.

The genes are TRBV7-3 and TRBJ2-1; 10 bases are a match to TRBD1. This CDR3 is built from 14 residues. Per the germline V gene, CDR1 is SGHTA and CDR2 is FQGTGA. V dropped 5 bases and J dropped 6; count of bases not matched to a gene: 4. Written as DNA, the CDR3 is TGTGCCAGCAGCCCCAGGACAGGGGGCAATGAGCAGTTCTTC. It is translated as CASSPRTGGNEQFF.

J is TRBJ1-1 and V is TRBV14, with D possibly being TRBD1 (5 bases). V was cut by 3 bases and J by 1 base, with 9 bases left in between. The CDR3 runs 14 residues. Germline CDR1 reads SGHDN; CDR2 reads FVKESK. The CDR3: CASSQDGGNTEAFF. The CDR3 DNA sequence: TGTGCCAGCAGCCAGGACGGGGGGAACACTGAAGCTTTCTTT.

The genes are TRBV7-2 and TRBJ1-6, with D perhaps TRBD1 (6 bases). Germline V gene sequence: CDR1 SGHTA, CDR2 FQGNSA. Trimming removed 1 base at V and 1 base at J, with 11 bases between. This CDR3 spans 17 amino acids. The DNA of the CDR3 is TGTGCCAGCAGCTTAGTGGTGGGGGCATCCTATAATTCACCCCTCCACTTT. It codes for CASSLVVGASYNSPLHF. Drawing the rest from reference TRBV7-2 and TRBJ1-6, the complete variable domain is GAGVSQSPSNKVTEKGKDVELRCDPISGHTALYWYRQSLGQGLEFLIYFQGNSAPDKSGLPSDRFSAERTGGSVSTLTIQRTQQEDSAVYLCASSLVVGASYNSPLHFGNGTRLTVT.

This CDR3 reads CASSISPNEQFF. DNA of the CDR3: TGTGCCAGTAGTATAAGTCCCAATGAGCAGTTCTTC. This chain uses TRBV19 with TRBJ2-1; no definite D call. The V end was cut by 2 bases, the J end by 6 bases, with 5 bases between. The CDR3 contains 12 residues. Germline values: CDR1 LNHDA, CDR2 SQIVND (reference sequence).

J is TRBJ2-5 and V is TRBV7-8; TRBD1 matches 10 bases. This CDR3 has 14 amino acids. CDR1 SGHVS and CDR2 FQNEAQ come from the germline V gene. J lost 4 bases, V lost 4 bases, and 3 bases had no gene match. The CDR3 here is CASSWTGGGETQYF. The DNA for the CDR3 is TGTGCCAGCAGCTGGACAGGGGGTGGAGAGACCCAGTACTTC.

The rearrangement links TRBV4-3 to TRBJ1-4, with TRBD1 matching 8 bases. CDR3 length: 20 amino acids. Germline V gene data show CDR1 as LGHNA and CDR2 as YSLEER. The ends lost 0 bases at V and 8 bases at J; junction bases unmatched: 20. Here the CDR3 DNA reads TGCGCCAGCAGCCAAGAGTTGAATTACGGACAGGGCTACAAAGGGGAAAAACTGTTTTTT. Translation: CASSQELNYGQGYKGEKLFF.

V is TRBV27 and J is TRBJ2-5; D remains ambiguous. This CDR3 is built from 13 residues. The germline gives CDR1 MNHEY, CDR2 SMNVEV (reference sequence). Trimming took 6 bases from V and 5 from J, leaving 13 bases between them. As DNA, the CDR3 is TGTGCCAGCAGGATACACCCAGCGGAGACCCAGTACTTC. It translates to CASRIHPAETQYF.

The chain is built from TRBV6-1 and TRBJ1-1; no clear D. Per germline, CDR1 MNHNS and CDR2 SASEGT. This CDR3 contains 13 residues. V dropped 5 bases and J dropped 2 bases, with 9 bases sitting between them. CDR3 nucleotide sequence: TGTGCCAGCAGTCCCTCGGGAAACACTGAAGCTTTCTTT. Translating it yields CASSPSGNTEAFF.

CDR3 in DNA: TGTGCCTGGAGTCCTTCTAGCAATCAGCCCCAGCATTTT. Translated: CAWSPSSNQPQHF. This chain joins TRBV30 and TRBJ1-5; no clear D gene. The CDR3 totals 13 residues. CDR1 GTSNPN and CDR2 SVGIG come from the germline V gene (reference sequence). V lost 2 bases and J 0 bases, leaving 5 bases between the germline ends.

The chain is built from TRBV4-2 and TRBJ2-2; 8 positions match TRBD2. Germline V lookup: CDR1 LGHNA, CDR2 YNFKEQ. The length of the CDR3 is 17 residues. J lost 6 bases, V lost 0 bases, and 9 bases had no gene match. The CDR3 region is CASSQDSAGGGPGELFF. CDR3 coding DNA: TGTGCCAGCAGCCAAGATTCGGCGGGAGGAGGCCCCGGGGAGCTGTTTTTT.

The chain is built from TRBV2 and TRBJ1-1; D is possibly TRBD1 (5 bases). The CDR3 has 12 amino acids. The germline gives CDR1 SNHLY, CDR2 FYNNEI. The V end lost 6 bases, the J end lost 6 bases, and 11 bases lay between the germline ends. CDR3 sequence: CASRGVLPEAFF. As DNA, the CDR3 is TGTGCCAGCAGGGGGGTTTTGCCTGAAGCTTTCTTT.

The CDR3 nucleotides read TGTGCCAGTAGACTCTACAATGAGCAGTTCTTC. This sequence encodes CASRLYNEQFF. The V and J genes are TRBV19 and TRBJ2-1; D gene uncertain. This CDR3 region has 11 residues. Germline V gives CDR1 LNHDA, CDR2 SQIVND (reference sequence). V was shortened by 6 bases and J by 3 bases, with 3 bases between the two germline ends.

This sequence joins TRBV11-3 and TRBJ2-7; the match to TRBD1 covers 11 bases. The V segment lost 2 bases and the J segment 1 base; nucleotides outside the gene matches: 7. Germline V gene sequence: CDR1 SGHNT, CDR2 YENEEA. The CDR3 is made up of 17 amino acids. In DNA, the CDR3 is TGTGCCAGCAGCTTAAACCCGGGACAGGGGGTTTCCTACGAGCAGTACTTC. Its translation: CASSLNPGQGVSYEQYF.

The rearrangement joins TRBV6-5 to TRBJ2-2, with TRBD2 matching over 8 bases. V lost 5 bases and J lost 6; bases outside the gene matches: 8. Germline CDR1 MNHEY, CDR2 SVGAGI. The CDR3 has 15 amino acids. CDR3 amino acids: CASSGSGLAAGELFF. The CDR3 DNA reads TGTGCCAGCAGTGGCTCCGGACTAGCCGCCGGGGAGCTGTTTTTT.

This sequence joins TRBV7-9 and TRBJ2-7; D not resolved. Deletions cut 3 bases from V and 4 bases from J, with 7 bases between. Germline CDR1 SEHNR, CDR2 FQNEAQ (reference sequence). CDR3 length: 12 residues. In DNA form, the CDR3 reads TGTGCCAGCAGCTTTGGAGCTTACGAGCAGTACTTC. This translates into CASSFGAYEQYF.

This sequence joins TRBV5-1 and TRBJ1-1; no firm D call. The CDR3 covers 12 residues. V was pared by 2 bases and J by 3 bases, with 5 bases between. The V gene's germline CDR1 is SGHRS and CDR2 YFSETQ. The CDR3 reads CASSFPDTEAFF. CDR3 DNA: TGCGCCAGCAGCTTTCCGGACACTGAAGCTTTCTTT. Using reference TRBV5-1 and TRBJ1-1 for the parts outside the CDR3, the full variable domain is KAGVTQTPRYLIKTRGQQVTLSCSPISGHRSVSWYQQTPGQGLQFLFEYFSETQRNKGNFPGRFSGRQFSNSRSEMNVSTLELGDSALYLCASSFPDTEAFFGQGTRLTVV.

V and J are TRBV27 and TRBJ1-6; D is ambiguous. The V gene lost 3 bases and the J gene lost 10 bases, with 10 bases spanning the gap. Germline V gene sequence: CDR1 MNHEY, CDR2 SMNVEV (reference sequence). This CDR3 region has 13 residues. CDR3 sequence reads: CASSFGVNSPLHF. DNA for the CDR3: TGTGCCAGCAGTTTTGGTGTCAACTCACCCCTCCACTTT.

This CDR3 reads CASSEGVLTEAFF. CDR3 bases: TGTGCCAGCAGTGAAGGCGTACTCACTGAAGCTTTCTTT. V gene TRBV25-1 combines with J gene TRBJ1-1; no reliable D call. V was clipped by 2 bases and J by 4 bases, with 8 bases between them. This CDR3 spans 13 amino acids. CDR1 and CDR2 from the germline V gene are MGHDK and SYGVNS.